This TCR beta chain came from a study of cytomegalovirus exposure and HLA in healthy donors (dated by TCRdb to about 2017). About the study as a whole: An earlier analysis of approximately 600 of the donors reported about 250 Gb of sequence data and 117 million unique TCR beta sequences from 150 million to 200 million T cells. Approximately 300 gigabases of sequencing data and 70 million to 100 million unique TCR sequences made up an early release that covered approximately 620 HLA-typed donors. Of the 398 genotyped donors, 81% fell in the genetic ancestry cluster associated with self-reported Caucasian donors. The study was designed to test whether signatures of past pathogen exposure could be identified by cataloging public T cell receptors. Using immunosequencing, the study profiled T cell repertoires from about 610 subjects and related those repertoires to cytomegalovirus serostatus. A separate validation cohort of 100 to 150 different subjects was used in addition to the roughly 700-subject first cohort. The study combined high-throughput TCR immunosequencing, statistical association of individual TCRs with disease status, and machine learning to predict cytomegalovirus infection status. A later analysis re-analyzed previously published TCR beta repertoires from 660 or so donors and added high-resolution HLA genotyping to study TCR occurrence patterns. In the later analysis, no new phenotypic data were used to find candidate immune exposures; instead, reliance was placed on TCR beta sequences and their occurrence across donors. An earlier analysis of 587 of the donors used high-throughput TCR beta sequencing to judge whether each TCR beta V gene segment behaved as functional or pseudogenic. Donor age, sex, ethnicity and CMV serostatus were compiled together with the repertoire data. A later genetic analysis used genome-wide SNP genotypes for about 55% of the 666 donors, treating that subset as a discovery cohort. All discovery cohort repertoires had been generated using a single sequencing platform. Class I and class II HLA loci were covered by the typing at four-digit resolution. The number of donors typed differed by locus, with 629-630 for A, B, C, DRB1 and DQB1, 522 for DQA1, about 610 for DPA1, and over 400 for DPB1. About five DR-DQ haplotypes were treated as single units for association and clustering because of strong linkage in the cohort. Among about 400 genotyped donors of the cohort, an average of approximately 240,000 unique TCR beta nucleotide sequences was sequenced per donor, of which roughly 18% were non-productive.

As regards this clone: Which antigen it targets is not known. Base-call qualities are not available, and no considerably larger clone is one nucleotide away.

The library was produced with the immunoSEQ multiplex PCR assay. A mixture of 60 forward primers for TCR Vbeta segments and 13 reverse primers for TCR Jbeta segments was used in the multiplex PCR. The CDR3 region of rearranged TCR beta genes was amplified from genomic DNA by a multiplex PCR assay. The Illumina HiSeq System was used to sequence the amplified TCR beta libraries as 87-base-pair reads. Turning to the authors' computational methods: A later analysis counted about 80 million unique TCR beta chains across the 640 or so repertoires, and some 11 million of these chains were shared by at least two donors. To remove PCR and sequencing errors, raw reads were error-corrected and collapsed into unique sequences using a nearest-neighbor algorithm that merged closely related sequences. To assign V, D and J gene segments, CDR3 sequences were aligned to IMGT reference sequences. For a sequence to be retained, a match of at least six nucleotides was required to both a V gene segment and a J gene segment. A rearrangement was called productive if the CDR3 had no stop codons and remained in frame with V and J, and every other rearrangement was called non-productive. CDR3 was defined according to IMGT convention as the region running from the second conserved V-encoded cysteine to the conserved J-encoded phenylalanine. In an earlier analysis of 550 to 650 of the donors, sequences lacking an unambiguous match to a single V gene segment were excluded. In an earlier analysis of 587 of the donors, V segments were called functional above 56.7% productive rearrangements and were called segregating when the between-donor standard deviation exceeded 5%. A statistical classification framework was built to diagnose cytomegalovirus status from the catalog of TCR beta chain sequences. V and J gene assignment, in a later analysis, came from comparing TCR nucleotide sequences with IMGT/GENE-DB human TR gene sequences. The TCRdist pipeline was used in a later analysis to assign CDR3 sequences and most-parsimonious VDJ recombination scenarios. In a later analysis, each TCR beta chain was defined by its CDR3 amino acid sequence together with its V-gene family, and reads lacking a unique V-gene family were excluded. A later analysis removed 500 to 650 highly shared, low-generation-probability nucleotide sequences to deal with suspected cross-contamination and a sequencing artifact. A later analysis calculated a clonal expansion index for each public chain from normalized within-repertoire ranks of inferred template counts. In a later analysis, generation probabilities were computed using a VDJ recombination model fitted to out-of-frame rearrangements, and the results were checked against IGoR. Hypergeometric tests were used in a later analysis to score TCR-TCR, TCR-HLA and TCR-CMV co-occurrence, with a repertoire-size bias correction applied to the TCR pairs. A later analysis estimated false discovery rates by permuting HLA or CMV assignments 20 times. A later analysis grouped co-occurring TCRs with DBSCAN, adding TCRdist sequence similarity when clustering within HLA-allele-positive subsets. Repertoires with fewer than 30,000 or more than 120,000 public chains, plus five repertoires with anomalous nucleotide sharing, were excluded from co-occurrence clustering. TCRdb limited this immuneACCESS table to in-frame rearrangements with V and J called. A share of clones is missing; checked studies link under half to unresolved V genes, and the rest is unexplained. D and trimming come from the DNA, and the V and J calls and clone size come from that table. The sample table holds about 95,000 clones, of which under 85% were seen once. The ten largest clones add up to approximately 11% of the sample.

Here is what the overall study found, with its caveats: Only TCR beta chains were sequenced in this cohort, and the absence of alpha or paired-chain data limited detectable features. Cytomegalovirus status was reported to be diagnosed by the classifier with high specificity and sensitivity in both the original and validation cohorts. An earlier analysis of some 590 of the donors showed that most TCR beta V segments appeared in productive rearrangements either about 87% or about 30% of the time, which broadly matched IMGT annotations. A total of roughly 160 TCR beta chains were listed by the study as associated with cytomegalovirus. Presence/absence analyses assumed roughly uniform sequencing depth across donors, an assumption that may not hold. Linkage disequilibrium might explain the correlated functional status among segregating V segments, but an unknown experimental factor could not be ruled out. HLA typing was unavailable for some donors at each locus, so association tests used only the typed subset. Over 15 rarely observed V segments, including chromosome 9 orphons, were excluded from the earlier analysis of several hundred of the donors because counts were too low. When HLA alleles, especially DR and DQ, strongly co-occurred, attributing TCR associations to individual alleles was difficult. A few of the identified cytomegalovirus-associated TCR beta chains were confirmed in vitro to be specific for cytomegalovirus antigens. According to a later analysis, parvovirus B19, influenza, CMV and Epstein-Barr virus appeared linked to several top co-occurrence clusters. Most TCR sequences were observed very rarely across donors, whereas some public TCRs were present in many individuals. A later analysis found that most CMV-associated TCR beta chains appeared HLA-restricted, with HLA associations seemingly driven largely by CMV exposure. In a later genetic analysis, fewer N-insertions in productive TCRs were reported among donors in an Asian-associated ancestry cluster than the roughly 640-donor mean. A cluster of highly shared sequence variants was judged likely to be a technical artifact of the sequencing pipeline. V-gene and J-gene trimming of TCR beta chains was associated with a missense DCLRE1C variant in a later genetic analysis, and the association was replicated in an independent cohort. It was suggested by the authors that the approach could potentially be generalized to other disease states and immunological phenotypes. For the cohort, immune exposure information was limited to CMV serostatus. A further reported finding was that TCR beta sequences accurately predicted the HLA-A and HLA-B alleles for most subjects in the first cohort. At a false discovery rate of 0.05, a later analysis linked roughly 17,000 TCR beta sequences to specific HLA alleles. In a later analysis, HLA-associated TCR beta chains were found to be more clonally expanded and to have lower generation probabilities than equally common non-associated chains. In a later analysis, TCR association rates were found to vary across HLA loci, with the most associated TCRs seen for DRB1 alleles and the fewest for HLA-C alleles.

In total, 600 or so healthy bone marrow donors made up the cohort. All cohort members were sampled while nominally healthy, although unrecorded immune exposures were likely present. The donor was CMV seropositive and was included in the group of 290 or so seropositive cohort members. A peripheral blood sample was collected from each donor, and TCR beta sequencing was performed on peripheral blood mononuclear cells. Genomic DNA was extracted from the blood cell samples with the Qiagen DNeasy Blood Extraction Kit. The TCR comes from a man younger than 30 in good health and CMV-seropositive. The source material was PBMCs.

Read as DNA, the sequence is TGTGCCAGCAGCTTAGGACAGGGGGCTTTAACCTACGAGCAGTACTTC. This is translated as CASSLGQGALTYEQYF. This chain joins TRBV7-8 to TRBJ2-7; 10 nucleotides in the junction match TRBD1. In the germline V gene, CDR1 corresponds to SGHVS and CDR2 to FQNEAQ. Counted from cysteine to phenylalanine, this CDR3 has 16 amino acids. The kept DNA is CDR3 alone, 48 bases in frame from the first base. Here V drops 1 base and J drops 2 bases, and the junction holds 5 bases not matched to any gene.